This record covers a single TCR beta chain. At survey level, the immunoSEQ assay was run in its v3.0 version. Data came from immunoSEQ multiplex PCR; TCRdb stores just in-frame clones and leaves some out. The sample shows 25,000 to 40,000 clones, approximately 96% of them seen only once. The sample comes from a study of long-term antiretroviral therapy in people with HIV. The CDR3 runs to 15 residues. The J segment lost 7 bases and the V segment lost 5 bases, leaving 8 bases of the junction unmatched. Per the germline V gene, CDR1 is MNHEY and CDR2 is SMNVEV (reference sequence). The source is a man aged 30 to 39 with HIV. Material: unsorted PBMCs, obtained around 6.6 years after starting antiretroviral therapy. The J gene is TRBJ1-4, the V gene TRBV27, with TRBD1 identical over 9 bases. CDR3: CASSPSTGGFEKLFF. CDR3 in DNA: TGTGCCAGCAGTCCGTCGACAGGGGGTTTTGAAAAACTGTTTTTT.